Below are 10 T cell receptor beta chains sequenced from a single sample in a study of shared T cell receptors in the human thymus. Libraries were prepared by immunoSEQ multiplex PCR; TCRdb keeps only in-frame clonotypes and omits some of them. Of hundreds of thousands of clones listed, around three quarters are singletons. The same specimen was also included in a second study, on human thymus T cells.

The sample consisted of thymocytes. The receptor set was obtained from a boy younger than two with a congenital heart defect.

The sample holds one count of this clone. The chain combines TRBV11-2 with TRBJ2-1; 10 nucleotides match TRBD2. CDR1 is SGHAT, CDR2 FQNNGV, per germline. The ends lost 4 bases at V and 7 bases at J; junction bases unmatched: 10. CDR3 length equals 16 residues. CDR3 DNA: TGTGCCAGCAGCTCCCCGTCTAGCGGGAGATCGAATGAGCAGTTCTTC. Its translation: CASSSPSSGRSNEQFF.

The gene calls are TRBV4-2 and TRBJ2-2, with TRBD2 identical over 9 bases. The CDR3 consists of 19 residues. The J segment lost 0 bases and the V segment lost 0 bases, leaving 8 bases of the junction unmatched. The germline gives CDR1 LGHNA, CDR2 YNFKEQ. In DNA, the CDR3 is TGTGCCAGCAGCCAAGATAGGGCAGAGCGGGGGGCGAACACCGGGGAGCTGTTTTTT. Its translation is CASSQDRAERGANTGELFF.

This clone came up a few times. CDR3 in DNA: TGCAGCGTTGGAGGGCCGGAGGGAAGGAACACTGAAGCTTTCTTT. It specifies CSVGGPEGRNTEAFF. V is TRBV29-1 and J is TRBJ1-1; no clear D. Germline V gives CDR1 SQVTM, CDR2 ANQGSEA. The V gene lost 4 bases and the J gene lost 1 base, with 16 bases spanning the gap. The CDR3 totals 15 residues.

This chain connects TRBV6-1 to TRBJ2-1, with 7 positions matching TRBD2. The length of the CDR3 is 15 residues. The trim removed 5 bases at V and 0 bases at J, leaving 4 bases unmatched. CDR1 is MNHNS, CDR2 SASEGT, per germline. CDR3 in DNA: TGTGCCAGCAGTAAGCTAGCGGACTCCTACAATGAGCAGTTCTTC. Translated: CASSKLADSYNEQFF.

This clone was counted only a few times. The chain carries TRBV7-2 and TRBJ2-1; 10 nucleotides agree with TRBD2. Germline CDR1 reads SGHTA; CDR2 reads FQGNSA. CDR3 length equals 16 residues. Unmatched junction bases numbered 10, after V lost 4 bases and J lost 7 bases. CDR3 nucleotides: TGTGCCAGCAGCTCACTAGCGGGGCCCAGGGGGAATGAGCAGTTCTTC. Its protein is CASSSLAGPRGNEQFF.

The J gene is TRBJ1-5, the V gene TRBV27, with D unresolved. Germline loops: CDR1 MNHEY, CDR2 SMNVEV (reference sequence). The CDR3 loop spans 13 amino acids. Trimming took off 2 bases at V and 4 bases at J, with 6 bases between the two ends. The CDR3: CASSLGHNQPQHF. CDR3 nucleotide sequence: TGTGCCAGCAGTTTAGGGCATAATCAGCCCCAGCATTTT.

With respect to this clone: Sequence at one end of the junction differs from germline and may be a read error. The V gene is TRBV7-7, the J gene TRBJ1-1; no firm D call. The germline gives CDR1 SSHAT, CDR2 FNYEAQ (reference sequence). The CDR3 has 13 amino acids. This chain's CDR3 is CASSAQLNTEAFF. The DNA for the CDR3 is TGTGCTAGCAGCGCGCAACTGAACACTGAAGCTTTCTTT.

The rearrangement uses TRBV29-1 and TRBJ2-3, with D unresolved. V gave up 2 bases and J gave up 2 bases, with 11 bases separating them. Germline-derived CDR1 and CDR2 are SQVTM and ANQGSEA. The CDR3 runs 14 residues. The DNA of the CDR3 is TGCAGCGTTGAACTAGGCCAGCACACAGATACGCAGTATTTT. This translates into CSVELGQHTDTQYF.

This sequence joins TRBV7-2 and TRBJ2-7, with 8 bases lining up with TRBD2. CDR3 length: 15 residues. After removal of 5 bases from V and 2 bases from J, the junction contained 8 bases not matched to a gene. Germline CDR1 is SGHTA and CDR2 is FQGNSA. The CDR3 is CASSPSGSSTYEQYF. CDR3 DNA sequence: TGTGCCAGCAGCCCAAGCGGGAGCTCGACCTACGAGCAGTACTTC.

The CDR3 DNA sequence: TGTGCCAGCAGTGGGCGAACAGGGCTTCCCACAGATACGCAGTATTTT. It encodes CASSGRTGLPTDTQYF. The chain combines TRBV6-1 with TRBJ2-3; D is perhaps TRBD1 (6 bases). The germline V and J ends were trimmed by 4 bases and 2 bases, with 16 bases remaining between them. CDR1 is MNHNS, CDR2 SASEGT, per germline. The CDR3 is made up of 16 amino acids.